These T cell receptor beta chains were read from a single sample in a study of response to subunit inactivated influenza vaccine. TCRdb reprocessed the RT-PCR reads via MiXCR and lists one record per CDR3 protein. The repertoire has about 160,000 distinct CDR3 sequences, around 9.9% of them found once; the top ten carry about an eighth. Here the sequenced sample was non-naive T cells sorted from PBMCs, taken roughly 47 days after vaccination. Receptors were obtained from a man in his fifties or sixties who received an inactivated influenza vaccine. Both conserved end residues are part of each CDR3. D genes are given only for firm matches. Not all rows give a size; the values are once, few, many and, for expanded clones, a class.

CDR3 length,V gene,clone size,D gene,J gene,CDR3 DNA,CDR3 protein
13,TRBV29-1,many,.,TRBJ2-5,TGCAGCGTTGGTCGGGGGTCCCAAGAGACCCAGTACTTC,CSVGRGSQETQYF
15,TRBV2,.,.,TRBJ2-3,TGTGCCAGCAGTGTGGACTACCCTAGCACAGATACGCAGTATTTT,CASSVDYPSTDTQYF
14,TRBV28,many,TRBD1,TRBJ1-5,TGTGCCAGCAGTTCGGGACAGGGGGACCAGCCCCAGCATTTT,CASSSGQGDQPQHF
16,TRBV4-2,.,.,TRBJ2-3,TGTGCCAGCAGCCAAGTCTGGGCAGGCACTGGGGATACGCAGTATTTT,CASSQVWAGTGDTQYF
15,TRBV7-2,many,TRBD1,TRBJ1-2,TGTGCCAGCAGCTTAGTGGTGCAGGGGGCTTCAGGCTACACCTTC,CASSLVVQGASGYTF
14,TRBV4-3,.,TRBD1,TRBJ1-4,TGCGCCAGCAGACAGGGGGCGGGTAATGAAAAACTGTTTTTT,CASRQGAGNEKLFF
16,TRBV12-3/TRBV12-4,many,.,TRBJ2-1,TGTGCCAGCAGGGCCTTTCATAGGAGGGGAAACAATGAGCAGTTCTTC,CASRAFHRRGNNEQFF
12,TRBV27,many,.,TRBJ1-5,TGTGCCAGCAGTCCGTACAATCAGCCCCAGCATTTT,CASSPYNQPQHF
14,TRBV7-9,many,TRBD1,TRBJ2-5,TGTGCCAGCAGCCGGGGACAGCGACAAGAGACCCAGTACTTC,CASSRGQRQETQYF
13,TRBV2,.,.,TRBJ1-2,TGTGCCAGCCGGGGGGAGTCCAACTATGGCTACACCTTC,CASRGESNYGYTF
15,TRBV23-1,.,.,TRBJ2-1,TGCGCTACACCGGGGGTCGGGAGCTCCTACAATGAGCAGTTCTTC,CATPGVGSSYNEQFF
13,TRBV20-1,few,.,TRBJ2-3,TGCAGTGCTGAGGACTCCGGCACAGATACGCAGTATTTT,CSAEDSGTDTQYF
16,TRBV7-9,few,TRBD1,TRBJ2-7,TGTGCCAGCAGCCCGTCTTTCCGGGACAGCTCCTACGAGCAGTACTTC,CASSPSFRDSSYEQYF
16,TRBV6-1,few,TRBD1,TRBJ2-6,TGTGCCAGCAGTCCCCGGACAGGGTCTGGGGCCAACGTCCTGACTTTC,CASSPRTGSGANVLTF
13,TRBV29-1,many,.,TRBJ1-1,TGCAGCGTTGCAGTGGGGGAAAACGCTGAAGCTTTCTTT,CSVAVGENAEAFF
14,TRBV4-2,.,TRBD2,TRBJ2-1,TGTGCCAGCAGCAAAGGACTAGCCGGAAATGAGCAGTTCTTC,CASSKGLAGNEQFF
14,TRBV20-1,few,TRBD1,TRBJ2-1,TGCAGTGCTAGTCCTACAGGGGAGCTCAATGAGCAGTTCTTC,CSASPTGELNEQFF
12,TRBV20-1,.,TRBD1,TRBJ1-4,TGCAGTGCCACAGGGGTGGGGGAAAAACTGTTTTTT,CSATGVGEKLFF
16,TRBV3-1,many,.,TRBJ2-5,TGTGCCAGCAGCCAACACGGGGCAGGGCAACAAGAGACCCAGTACTTC,CASSQHGAGQQETQYF
15,TRBV6-5,.,TRBD1,TRBJ1-2,TGTGCCAGCAGTTACCTTTCAGGGGGGGAGTATGGCTACACCTTC,CASSYLSGGEYGYTF
15,TRBV11-2,few,.,TRBJ1-2,TGTGCCAGCAGCTTAGTGTCCGGGGGCTATAATGGCTACACCTTC,CASSLVSGGYNGYTF
20,TRBV5-1,.,TRBD2,TRBJ2-2,TGCGCCAGCAGCTTCCGGACTAGCGGGGGCCCACTTACGAACACCGGGGAGCTGTTTTTT,CASSFRTSGGPLTNTGELFF
15,TRBV20-1,.,TRBD1,TRBJ1-2,TGCAGTGCCGCGCCTCCGGGACAGGGGAGAGAGGGCTACACCTTC,CSAAPPGQGREGYTF
15,TRBV7-2,few,TRBD1,TRBJ2-3,TGTGCCAGCAGCTTACAGGGACAGGGTGGGGATACGCAGTATTTT,CASSLQGQGGDTQYF
10,TRBV15,few,.,TRBJ2-7,TGTGCCACTACTAACAGGGAAAGAGCCTTC,CATTNRERAF
14,TRBV20-1,many,.,TRBJ2-5,TGCAGTGCTAGACAGATCTTGGGGCAAGAGACCCAGTACTTC,CSARQILGQETQYF
15,TRBV28,.,TRBD2,TRBJ2-1,TGTGCCAGCAAACCAGGACTAGCGGGATTCAATGAGCAGTTCTTC,CASKPGLAGFNEQFF
15,TRBV4-1,few,.,TRBJ2-3,TGCGCCAGCAGCCAAGATCTGGGCCCCACAGATACGCAGTATTTT,CASSQDLGPTDTQYF
19,TRBV6-2/TRBV6-3,.,TRBD2,TRBJ2-7,TGTGCCAGCAGTTACCCGGCACTAGCGGAGGCCCGCAGCTCCTACGAGCAGTACTTC,CASSYPALAEARSSYEQYF
17,TRBV20-1,many,TRBD2,TRBJ2-7,TGCAGTGCTAGAGCCTTATTGGATAGCGGGAGATCCTACGAGCAGTACTTC,CSARALLDSGRSYEQYF
16,TRBV7-2,many,.,TRBJ1-1,TGTGCCAGCAGCCGCCAATCCAATACAGCGAACACTGAAGCTTTCTTT,CASSRQSNTANTEAFF
13,TRBV3-1,.,.,TRBJ1-2,TGTGCCAGCAGCCAATCTGCTAACTATGGCTACACCTTC,CASSQSANYGYTF
14,TRBV20-1,.,.,TRBJ2-5,TGCAGTGCTTCGGACAGTATTAATCAAGAGACCCAGTACTTC,CSASDSINQETQYF
14,TRBV5-6,few,.,TRBJ1-2,TGTGCCAGCAGCGTGGGGCAGGCTCCCTATGGCTACACCTTC,CASSVGQAPYGYTF
17,TRBV3-1,few,.,TRBJ1-6,TGTGCCAGCAGCCAAGATCTTCGGGACAACAGGTTATTCACCCTCCACTTT,CASSQDLRDNRLFTLHF
13,TRBV19,few,.,TRBJ2-7,TGTGCCAGTTCCGGACAGCCCTCCTACGAGCAGTACTTC,CASSGQPSYEQYF
16,TRBV7-2,.,.,TRBJ2-7,TGTGCCAGCAGCTTAGCGCCGAGAGGGTCTAGGGACGAGCAGTACTTC,CASSLAPRGSRDEQYF
16,TRBV2,many,TRBD2,TRBJ2-1,TGTGCCAGCACTGGGCTAGCGGTCACCTCCTACAATGAGCAGTTCTTC,CASTGLAVTSYNEQFF
14,TRBV6-5,.,.,TRBJ2-3,TGTGCCAGCAGTTACAGGGGTGAAACAGATACGCAGTATTTT,CASSYRGETDTQYF
15,TRBV4-1,.,.,TRBJ1-2,TGCGCCAGCAGCACCAGATCCGCGGACGGATATGGCTACACCTTC,CASSTRSADGYGYTF